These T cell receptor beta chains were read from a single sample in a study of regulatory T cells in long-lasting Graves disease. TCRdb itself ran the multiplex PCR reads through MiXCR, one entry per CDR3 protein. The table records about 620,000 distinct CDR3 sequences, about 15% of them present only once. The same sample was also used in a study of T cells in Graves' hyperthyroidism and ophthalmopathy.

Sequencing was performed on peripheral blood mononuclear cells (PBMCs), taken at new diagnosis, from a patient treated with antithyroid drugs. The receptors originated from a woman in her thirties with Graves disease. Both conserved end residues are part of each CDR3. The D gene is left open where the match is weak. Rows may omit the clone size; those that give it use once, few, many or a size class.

cdr3_aa: CSVEGGLGGSYEQYF
cdr3_nt: TGCAGCGTTGAAGGGGGACTGGGAGGATCCTACGAGCAGTACTTC
d_call: NA
v_call: TRBV29-1
clone_size: many
j_call: TRBJ2-7

cdr3_aa: CASSVEPIVTEAFF
cdr3_nt: TGTGCCAGCAGCGTAGAACCGATCGTCACTGAAGCTTTCTTT
d_call: NA
v_call: TRBV9
clone_size: many
j_call: TRBJ1-1

cdr3_aa: CASSFSASSSYNEQFF
cdr3_nt: TGTGCCAGCAGTTTTAGCGCCTCCAGCTCCTACAATGAGCAGTTCTTC
d_call: NA
v_call: TRBV11-1
clone_size: many
j_call: TRBJ2-1

cdr3_aa: CASSERGEANEKLFF
cdr3_nt: TGTGCCAGCAGTGAAAGAGGGGAGGCGAATGAAAAACTGTTTTTT
d_call: NA
v_call: TRBV6-1
clone_size: NA
j_call: TRBJ1-4

cdr3_aa: CASSATGTGDIQYF
cdr3_nt: TGTGCCAGCAGCGCGACCGGGACAGGCGACATTCAGTACTTC
d_call: TRBD1
v_call: TRBV11-2
clone_size: many
j_call: TRBJ2-4

cdr3_aa: CASSLGVSGIYNEQFF
cdr3_nt: TGTGCCAGCAGCTTAGGAGTTAGCGGGATCTACAATGAGCAGTTCTTC
d_call: TRBD2
v_call: TRBV7-2
clone_size: many
j_call: TRBJ2-1

cdr3_aa: CASSLVRGKDYEQYF
cdr3_nt: TGTGCCAGCAGCTTGGTCAGGGGCAAGGACTACGAGCAGTACTTC
d_call: NA
v_call: TRBV11-2
clone_size: many
j_call: TRBJ2-7

cdr3_aa: CASSLLGGIRKNEQFF
cdr3_nt: TGTGCCAGCAGTTTATTGGGCGGGATCAGGAAAAATGAGCAGTTCTTC
d_call: NA
v_call: TRBV27
clone_size: many
j_call: TRBJ2-1

cdr3_aa: CASSLGQGRTQYF
cdr3_nt: TGTGCCAGCAGCTTGGGACAGGGTCGGACCCAGTACTTC
d_call: TRBD1
v_call: TRBV7-3
clone_size: NA
j_call: TRBJ2-5

cdr3_aa: CASSSLQGAMDNEQFF
cdr3_nt: TGTGCCAGCAGCTCCTTACAGGGGGCTATGGACAATGAGCAGTTCTTC
d_call: TRBD1
v_call: TRBV7-9
clone_size: NA
j_call: TRBJ2-1

cdr3_aa: CASSLVIGSEQYF
cdr3_nt: TGTGCCAGCAGCTTAGTAATTGGCAGCGAGCAGTACTTC
d_call: NA
v_call: TRBV7-9
clone_size: NA
j_call: TRBJ2-7

cdr3_aa: CASSVAGTTDTQYF
cdr3_nt: TGCGCCAGCAGTGTGGCAGGAACCACAGATACGCAGTATTTT
d_call: NA
v_call: TRBV5-1
clone_size: many
j_call: TRBJ2-3

cdr3_aa: CAWSRQANEKLFF
cdr3_nt: TGTGCCTGGAGCCGTCAGGCTAATGAAAAACTGTTTTTT
d_call: NA
v_call: TRBV30
clone_size: few
j_call: TRBJ1-4

cdr3_aa: CASSTQRPGLNEQFF
cdr3_nt: TGTGCCAGCAGCACACAAAGACCGGGCCTCAATGAGCAGTTCTTC
d_call: NA
v_call: TRBV7-8
clone_size: many
j_call: TRBJ2-1

cdr3_aa: CASSLSGTGGQNEQFF
cdr3_nt: TGTGCCAGCAGCTTAAGCGGGACAGGAGGGCAAAATGAGCAGTTCTTC
d_call: NA
v_call: TRBV7-9
clone_size: few
j_call: TRBJ2-1

cdr3_aa: CASSLKIKDTDTQYF
cdr3_nt: TGTGCCAGCAGTTTAAAGATAAAGGACACAGATACGCAGTATTTT
d_call: NA
v_call: TRBV28
clone_size: many
j_call: TRBJ2-3

cdr3_aa: CSAFGVRADTQYF
cdr3_nt: TGCAGTGCCTTTGGAGTTAGGGCAGATACGCAGTATTTT
d_call: NA
v_call: TRBV20-1
clone_size: few
j_call: TRBJ2-3

cdr3_aa: CASSFDRASNQPQHF
cdr3_nt: TGTGCCAGCAGCTTCGACAGGGCAAGCAATCAGCCCCAGCATTTT
d_call: TRBD1
v_call: TRBV7-2
clone_size: NA
j_call: TRBJ1-5

cdr3_aa: CAWRRGGTETQYF
cdr3_nt: TGTGCCTGGAGACGCGGAGGGACGGAGACCCAGTACTTC
d_call: NA
v_call: TRBV30
clone_size: many
j_call: TRBJ2-5

cdr3_aa: CASSQRDSPLHF
cdr3_nt: TGTGCCAGCAGTCAGAGGGATTCACCCCTCCACTTT
d_call: NA
v_call: TRBV14
clone_size: NA
j_call: TRBJ1-6

cdr3_aa: CSATGLAGEGDAADTQYF
cdr3_nt: TGCAGTGCTACGGGACTAGCGGGAGAAGGTGATGCGGCAGATACGCAGTATTTT
d_call: TRBD2
v_call: TRBV20-1
clone_size: many
j_call: TRBJ2-3

cdr3_aa: CSVEEYVPGELFF
cdr3_nt: TGCAGCGTTGAAGAATATGTTCCCGGGGAGCTGTTTTTT
d_call: NA
v_call: TRBV29-1
clone_size: few
j_call: TRBJ2-2

cdr3_aa: CSASPGYTEAFF
cdr3_nt: TGCAGTGCAAGCCCGGGTTACACTGAAGCTTTCTTT
d_call: NA
v_call: TRBV20-1
clone_size: many
j_call: TRBJ1-1

cdr3_aa: CASKIASEQYF
cdr3_nt: TGTGCCAGCAAGATCGCCTCCGAGCAGTACTTC
d_call: NA
v_call: TRBV27
clone_size: few
j_call: TRBJ2-7

cdr3_aa: CASSDWTSGRCETQYF
cdr3_nt: TGTGCCAGCAGTGACTGGACTAGCGGGAGATGCGAGACCCAGTACTTC
d_call: TRBD2
v_call: TRBV25-1
clone_size: NA
j_call: TRBJ2-5

cdr3_aa: CSALPLAGGRNEQFF
cdr3_nt: TGCAGTGCACTACCCCTAGCGGGAGGTAGAAATGAGCAGTTCTTC
d_call: TRBD2
v_call: TRBV20-1
clone_size: many
j_call: TRBJ2-1

cdr3_aa: CASSKLEQNTEAFF
cdr3_nt: TGTGCCAGCAGCAAACTCGAACAAAACACTGAAGCTTTCTTT
d_call: NA
v_call: TRBV7-8
clone_size: many
j_call: TRBJ1-1

cdr3_aa: CASRPQGANQPQHF
cdr3_nt: TGTGCCAGCAGGCCACAGGGGGCCAATCAGCCCCAGCATTTT
d_call: TRBD1
v_call: TRBV6-1
clone_size: many
j_call: TRBJ1-5

cdr3_aa: CASSNRVGSYNSPLHF
cdr3_nt: TGTGCCAGTAGTAACAGGGTTGGCTCCTATAATTCACCCCTCCACTTT
d_call: NA
v_call: TRBV19
clone_size: few
j_call: TRBJ1-6

cdr3_aa: CASNDKSFSGNTIYF
cdr3_nt: TGTGCCAGCAACGACAAGTCGTTTTCTGGAAACACCATATATTTT
d_call: NA
v_call: TRBV6-2/TRBV6-3
clone_size: NA
j_call: TRBJ1-3

cdr3_aa: CASSLVTREQFF
cdr3_nt: TGTGCCAGCAGCTTAGTGACTCGGGAGCAGTTCTTC
d_call: NA
v_call: TRBV7-2
clone_size: many
j_call: TRBJ2-1

cdr3_aa: CASGRTGTYEQYF
cdr3_nt: TGTGCCAGCGGCCGGACAGGCACCTACGAGCAGTACTTC
d_call: TRBD1
v_call: TRBV2
clone_size: NA
j_call: TRBJ2-7

cdr3_aa: CSARDVRMSPLHF
cdr3_nt: TGCAGTGCTAGAGATGTGAGGATGTCACCCCTCCACTTT
d_call: NA
v_call: TRBV20-1
clone_size: NA
j_call: TRBJ1-6